This section outlines one TCR beta chain sequence together with its context. Its antigen is as yet unknown. The PCR contained 60 Vbeta and 13 Jbeta primers. Clones were sequenced by immunoSEQ multiplex PCR, and TCRdb holds only the in-frame ones, with some missing. The sample lists about 140,000 clones; approximately 79% were seen once. The record originates from a study of cytomegalovirus exposure and HLA in healthy donors. Study-level results: In presence/absence analyses, roughly uniform sequencing depth across donors was assumed. HLA allele associations emerged for 15,000 to 20,000 TCR beta sequences in a later analysis, at 0.05 false discovery rate. The productive fraction for most TCR beta V segments was about 87% or about 30% in an earlier analysis.

The V and J ends lost 1 base and 7 bases respectively, with 14 bases between them. The CDR3 is made up of 15 amino acids. The germline CDR1 and CDR2 sequences are SGHTA and FQGTGA. Source material: PBMCs. The chain is built from TRBV7-3 and TRBJ2-1; TRBD2 is a possible D gene (7 bases). The TCR sequence derives from a woman in her fifties or sixties in good health and CMV-seropositive. CDR3 region: CASSLMGGGSNEQFF. CDR3 nucleotide sequence: TGTGCCAGCAGCTTAATGGGGGGCGGGAGTAATGAGCAGTTCTTC.